The clone carrying this T cell receptor (beta chain) showed up many times. As it was prepared, the TCRbeta library received unique molecular identifiers. MiXCR, run by TCRdb on the PCR reads, gives a single entry per CDR3 protein. Of approximately 83,000 distinct CDR3 sequences listed, more than 9% are singletons. This sample stems from a study of T-cell reconstitution after alpha-beta-depleted transplantation in children. Unmatched junction bases numbered 4, after V lost 6 bases and J lost 0 bases. This CDR3 is built from 16 residues. Germline loops: CDR1 LGHDT, CDR2 YNNKEL (reference sequence). The V and J genes are TRBV3-1 and TRBJ2-7, with 14 bases fitting TRBD2. The sample here was PBMCs from the stem cell graft donor, taken from the stem cell graft. This TCR came from a human donor who donated a stem cell graft to a child with inherited bone marrow failure. In DNA form, the CDR3 reads TGTGCCAGCAGTCGTGGACTAGCGGGGGGCTCCTACGAGCAGTACTTC. Translated, it gives CASSRGLAGGSYEQYF.